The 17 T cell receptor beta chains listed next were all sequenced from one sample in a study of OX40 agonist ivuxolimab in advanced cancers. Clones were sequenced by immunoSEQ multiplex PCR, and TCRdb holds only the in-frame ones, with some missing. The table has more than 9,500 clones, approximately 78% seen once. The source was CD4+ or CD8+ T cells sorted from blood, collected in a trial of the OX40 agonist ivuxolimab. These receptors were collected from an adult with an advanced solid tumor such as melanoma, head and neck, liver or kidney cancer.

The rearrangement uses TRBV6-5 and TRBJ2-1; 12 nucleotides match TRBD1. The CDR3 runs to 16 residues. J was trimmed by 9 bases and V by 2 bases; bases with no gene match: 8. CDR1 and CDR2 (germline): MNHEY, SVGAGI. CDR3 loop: CASSYDPGQGALEQFF. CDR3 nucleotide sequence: TGTGCCAGCAGTTACGATCCGGGACAGGGGGCGCTTGAGCAGTTCTTC.

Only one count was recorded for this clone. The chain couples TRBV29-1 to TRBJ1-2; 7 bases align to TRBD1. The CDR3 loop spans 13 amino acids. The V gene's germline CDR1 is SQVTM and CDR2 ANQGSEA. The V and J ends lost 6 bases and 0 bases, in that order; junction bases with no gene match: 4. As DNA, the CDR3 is TGCAGCGTGGAGGGGGCGGCTAACTATGGCTACACCTTC. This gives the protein CSVEGAANYGYTF.

CDR3 sequence (DNA): TGTGCCAGCAGTGACTCGTTAGGGGGCTCGGATACGCAGTATTTT. Translated, it gives CASSDSLGGSDTQYF. The chain has TRBV6-4 and TRBJ2-3, with TRBD1 matching over 7 bases. CDR1 is MRHNA and CDR2 is SNTAGT in the germline V gene. The CDR3 is made up of 15 amino acids. Germline trimming cut 0 bases from V and 6 bases from J; bases unmatched to any gene: 6.

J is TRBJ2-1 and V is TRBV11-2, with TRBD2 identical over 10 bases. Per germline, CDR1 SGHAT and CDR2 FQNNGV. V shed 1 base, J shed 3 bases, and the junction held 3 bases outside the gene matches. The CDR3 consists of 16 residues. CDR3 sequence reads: CASSLVVAGGYNEQFF. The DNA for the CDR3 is TGTGCCAGCAGCTTAGTGGTAGCGGGGGGCTACAATGAGCAGTTCTTC.

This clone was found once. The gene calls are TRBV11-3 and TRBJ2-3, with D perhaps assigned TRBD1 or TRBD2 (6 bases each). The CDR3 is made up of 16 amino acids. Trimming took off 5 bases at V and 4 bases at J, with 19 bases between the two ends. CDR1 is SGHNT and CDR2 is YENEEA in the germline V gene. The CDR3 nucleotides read TGTGCCAGCAGCGCGTCCGTGGGGGGACACGCAGATACGCAGTATTTT. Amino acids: CASSASVGGHADTQYF.

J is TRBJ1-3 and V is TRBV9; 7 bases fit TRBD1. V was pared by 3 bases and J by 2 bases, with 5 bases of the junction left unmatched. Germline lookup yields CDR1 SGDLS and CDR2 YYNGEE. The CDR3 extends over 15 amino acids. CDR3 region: CASSAPGGTGNTIYF. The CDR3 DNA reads TGTGCCAGCAGCGCGCCAGGGGGAACTGGAAACACCATATATTTT.

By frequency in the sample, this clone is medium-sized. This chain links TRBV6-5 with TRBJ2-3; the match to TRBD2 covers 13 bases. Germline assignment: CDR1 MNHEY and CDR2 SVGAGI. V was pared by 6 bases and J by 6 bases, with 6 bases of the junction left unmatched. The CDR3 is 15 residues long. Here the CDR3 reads CASRGLAGSLDTQYF. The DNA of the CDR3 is TGTGCCAGCAGGGGACTAGCGGGAAGCTTGGATACGCAGTATTTT.

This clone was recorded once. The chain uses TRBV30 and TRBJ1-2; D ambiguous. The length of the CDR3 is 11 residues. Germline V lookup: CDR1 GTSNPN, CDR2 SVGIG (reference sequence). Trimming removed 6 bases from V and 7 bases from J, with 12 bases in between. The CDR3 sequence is CACLQRLGYTF. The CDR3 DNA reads TGTGCCTGTTTACAGAGACTTGGCTACACCTTC. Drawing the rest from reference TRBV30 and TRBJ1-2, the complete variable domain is SQTIHQWPATLVQPVGSPLSLECTVEGTSNPNLYWYRQAAGRGLQLLFYSVGIGQISSEVPQNLSASRPQDRQFILSSKKLLLSDSGFYLCACLQRLGYTFGSGTRLTVV.

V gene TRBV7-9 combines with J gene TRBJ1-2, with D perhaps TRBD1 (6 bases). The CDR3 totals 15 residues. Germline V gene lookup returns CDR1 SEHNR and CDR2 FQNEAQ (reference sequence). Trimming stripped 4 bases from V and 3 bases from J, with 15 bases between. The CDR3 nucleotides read TGTGCCAGCAGCTCCACAGGGCGGAACCACTATGGCTACACCTTC. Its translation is CASSSTGRNHYGYTF.

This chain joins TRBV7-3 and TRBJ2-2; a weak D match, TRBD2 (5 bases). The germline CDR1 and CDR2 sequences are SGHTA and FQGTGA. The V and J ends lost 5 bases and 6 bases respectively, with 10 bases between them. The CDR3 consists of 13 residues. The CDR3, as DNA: TGTGCCAGCAGCCCATTAGCGTCCGGGGAGCTGTTTTTT. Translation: CASSPLASGELFF. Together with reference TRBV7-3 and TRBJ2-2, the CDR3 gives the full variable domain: GAGVSQTPSNKVTEKGKYVELRCDPISGHTALYWYRQSLGQGPEFLIYFQGTGAADDSGLPNDRFFAVRPEGSVSTLKIQRTERGDSAVYLCASSPLASGELFFGEGSRLTVL.

The CDR3 DNA reads TGTGCCACCAGCAGAGACCGACTAGCGATCGAGACCCAGTACTTC. This translates into CATSRDRLAIETQYF. The rearrangement uses TRBV15 and TRBJ2-5; the match to TRBD2 covers 8 bases. The length of the CDR3 is 15 residues. Germline V gene sequence: CDR1 LNHNV, CDR2 YYDKDF (reference sequence). The V segment lost 0 bases and the J segment 5 bases; nucleotides outside the gene matches: 5.

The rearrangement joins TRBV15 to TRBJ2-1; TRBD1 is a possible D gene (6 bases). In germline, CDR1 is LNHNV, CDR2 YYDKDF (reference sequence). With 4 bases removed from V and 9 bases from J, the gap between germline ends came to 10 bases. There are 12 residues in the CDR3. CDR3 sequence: CATSKQGGEQFF. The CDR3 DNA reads TGTGCCACCAGCAAACAGGGTGGTGAGCAGTTCTTC.

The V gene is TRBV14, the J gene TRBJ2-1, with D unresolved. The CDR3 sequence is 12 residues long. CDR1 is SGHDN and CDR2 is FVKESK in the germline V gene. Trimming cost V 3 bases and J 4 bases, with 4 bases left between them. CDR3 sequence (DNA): TGTGCCAGCAGCCAGGGATACAATGAGCAGTTCTTC. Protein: CASSQGYNEQFF.

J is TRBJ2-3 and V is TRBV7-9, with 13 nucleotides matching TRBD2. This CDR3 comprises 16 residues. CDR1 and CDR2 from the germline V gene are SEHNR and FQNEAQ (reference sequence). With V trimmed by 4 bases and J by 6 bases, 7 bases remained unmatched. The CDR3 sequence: CASSSTSGGQADTQYF. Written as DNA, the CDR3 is TGTGCCAGCAGCTCGACTAGCGGGGGGCAGGCTGATACGCAGTATTTT.

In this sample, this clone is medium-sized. Here the CDR3 reads CASSDSGSGPTGELFF. The CDR3 DNA follows: TGTGCCAGCAGTGACTCGGGGTCCGGCCCCACCGGGGAGCTGTTTTTT. The rearrangement joins TRBV6-4 to TRBJ2-2; D is undetermined. The CDR3 covers 16 residues. Germline-derived CDR1 and CDR2 are MRHNA and SNTAGT. V lost 0 bases, J lost 4 bases, and 12 bases lay in between.

The CDR3 sequence: CASSLAGVTGNYGYTF. CDR3 nucleotide sequence: TGTGCCAGCAGCTTAGCGGGGGTAACTGGGAACTATGGCTACACCTTC. This chain uses TRBV7-9 with TRBJ1-2, with a tentative D call TRBD1 (5 bases). Trimming pared 0 bases from V and 2 bases from J, leaving 13 bases between. Germline CDR1 SEHNR, CDR2 FQNEAQ (reference sequence). The CDR3 has 16 amino acids.

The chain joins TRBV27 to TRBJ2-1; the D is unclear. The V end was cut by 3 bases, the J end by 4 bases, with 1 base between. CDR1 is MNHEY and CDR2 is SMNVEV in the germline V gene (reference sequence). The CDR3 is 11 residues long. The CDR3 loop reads CASSFYNEQFF. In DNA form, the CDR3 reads TGTGCCAGCAGTTTTTACAATGAGCAGTTCTTC.